The T cell receptor beta chain under discussion was sequenced for a study of post-analysis software for immune sequencing data. Findings and limits, study-wide: TRBV segments more frequent in patients than in controls numbered roughly 5 and included TRBV5-6, TRBV5-1 and TRBV20-1. Controls had significantly higher normalized Chao1 diversity than multiple sclerosis patients.

Germline CDR1 DFQATT, CDR2 SNEGSKA (reference sequence). V gave up 4 bases and J gave up 3 bases, with 10 bases separating them. This CDR3 region has 12 residues. This clonotype was seen only a few times. Its matching antigen is unknown. Tagging with unique molecular identifiers was a feature of the TCR beta cDNA libraries. TCRdb re-analysed the PCR reads in MiXCR, keeping a single row per CDR3 protein. The table includes hundreds of thousands of distinct CDR3 sequences, around 50% detected once. The clonotype comes from a girl aged 10 to 17 with multiple sclerosis. Sequenced sample: blood. This chain joins TRBV20-1 and TRBJ2-7, with D possibly TRBD2 on 6 matching bases. The CDR3 nucleotides read TGCAGTGCTACCCCGGGAGTCTACGAGCAGTACTTC. This codes for CSATPGVYEQYF.